The 28 T cell receptor beta chains below were found in one sample sequenced in a study of blood T cell repertoires in COVID-19. Data came from immunoSEQ multiplex PCR; TCRdb stores just in-frame clones and leaves some out. The repertoire holds approximately 220,000 clones, with about four fifths as singletons. Sequencing was done on a sample of peripheral blood. These receptors were taken from a woman between 40 and 55 years old with active or convalescent COVID-19.

The rearrangement joins TRBV28 to TRBJ1-2; 8 positions agree with TRBD1. The CDR3 is 15 amino acids. V was pared by 2 bases and J by 4 bases, with 6 bases of the junction left unmatched. Germline-derived CDR1 and CDR2 are MDHEN and SYDVKM. The CDR3 sequence is CASSLRAGGFYGYTF. CDR3 bases: TGTGCCAGCAGTTTAAGGGCAGGGGGCTTCTATGGCTACACCTTC.

The chain is built from TRBV10-2 and TRBJ2-1, with D uncertain. The CDR3 consists of 12 residues. Deletions cut 3 bases from V and 7 bases from J, with 7 bases between. Germline CDR1 and CDR2: WSHSY and SAAADI. This CDR3 is CASSDPRNEQFF. In DNA, the CDR3 is TGCGCCAGCAGTGATCCCAGGAATGAGCAGTTCTTC.

This chain links TRBV6-2 or TRBV6-3 with TRBJ1-3, with 8 bases identical to TRBD1. Germline V gives CDR1 MNHEY, CDR2 SVGEGT. CDR3 length: 16 amino acids. The trim removed 4 bases at V and 5 bases at J, leaving 10 bases unmatched. The CDR3 DNA follows: TGTGCCAGCAGTTCTCTCCGACAGGGGACACGAAACACCATATATTTT. Protein product: CASSSLRQGTRNTIYF.

The J gene is TRBJ2-2, the V gene TRBV11-2; no firm D call. This CDR3 spans 15 amino acids. Germline V CDR1 and CDR2: SGHAT, FQNNGV. V was trimmed by 1 base and J by 0 bases, leaving 6 bases between them. The CDR3 here is CASSLVVPNTGELFF. The CDR3 nucleotides are TGTGCCAGCAGCTTAGTAGTCCCGAACACCGGGGAGCTGTTTTTT. The variable domain in full, completed from reference TRBV11-2 and TRBJ2-2, reads EAGVAQSPRYKIIEKRQSVAFWCNPISGHATLYWYQQILGQGPKLLIQFQNNGVVDDSQLPKDRFSAERLKGVDSTLKIQPAKLEDSAVYLCASSLVVPNTGELFFGEGSRLTVL.

This sequence joins TRBV2 and TRBJ2-5, with TRBD1 identical over 8 bases. The germline V gene has CDR1 SNHLY and CDR2 FYNNEI. The CDR3 runs 15 residues. V trimming: 6 bases; J trimming: 0 bases; junction bases outside the gene matches: 6. CDR3 amino acids: CASSDRGGYQETQYF. The CDR3 nucleotides are TGTGCCAGCAGCGACAGGGGAGGCTACCAAGAGACCCAGTACTTC.

The rearrangement joins TRBV5-1 to TRBJ2-1; no clear D. Trimming removed 0 bases at V and 10 bases at J, with 8 bases between. The CDR3 loop spans 12 amino acids. CDR1 is SGHRS, CDR2 YFSETQ, per germline. The CDR3 here is CASSLELEEQFF. CDR3 DNA: TGCGCCAGCAGCTTGGAGCTGGAGGAGCAGTTCTTC.

The chain combines TRBV7-2 with TRBJ1-6, with 8 bases lining up with TRBD1. CDR1 SGHTA and CDR2 FQGNSA come from the germline V gene. Trimming at V came to 5 bases and at J to 7 bases, leaving 7 bases not matched to a gene. The CDR3 sequence is 15 residues long. The CDR3 here is CASSPGGGMNSPLHF. CDR3 bases: TGTGCCAGCAGCCCAGGGGGCGGAATGAATTCACCCCTCCACTTT.

The chain joins TRBV11-3 to TRBJ1-4, with D maybe TRBD1 (5 bases). Germline CDR1 reads SGHNT; CDR2 reads YENEEA. V was shortened by 2 bases and J by 1 base, with 17 bases between the two germline ends. The CDR3 contains 18 residues. Here the CDR3 reads CASSLTWQGSETNEKLFF. The CDR3 coding sequence is TGTGCCAGCAGCTTAACATGGCAGGGTAGTGAAACTAATGAAAAACTGTTTTTT.

V and J are TRBV5-1 and TRBJ1-6; 8 nucleotides match TRBD1. CDR1 and CDR2 (germline): SGHRS, YFSETQ. This CDR3 spans 15 amino acids. V shed 0 bases, J shed 10 bases, and the junction held 6 bases outside the gene matches. CDR3 amino acids: CASSLGQGAQSPLHF. CDR3 coding DNA: TGCGCCAGCAGCTTGGGTCAGGGGGCACAGTCACCCCTCCACTTT.

This rearrangement joins TRBV29-1 to TRBJ1-2; tentative D call: TRBD1 (5 bases). This CDR3 contains 12 residues. The V end was cut by 4 bases, the J end by 3 bases, with 9 bases between. The germline gives CDR1 SQVTM, CDR2 ANQGSEA. The CDR3 DNA follows: TGCAGCGTTGGCGGGGGGGACTATGGCTACACCTTC. Translation: CSVGGGDYGYTF.

The chain employs TRBV3-1 (or the pseudogene TRBV3-2) and TRBJ1-5; D possibly corresponds to TRBD1 (5 bases). The germline gives CDR1 LGHDT, CDR2 YNNKEL (reference sequence). V shed 4 bases and J shed 4 bases, with 14 bases lying between them. The CDR3 is 15 residues long. The DNA of the CDR3 is TGTGCCAGCAGCCCCCGGGGGGAGGCTAATCAGCCCCAGCATTTT. Protein: CASSPRGEANQPQHF.

The V call is TRBV6-6, the J call TRBJ1-1; TRBD1 matches at 8 bases. V lost 0 bases to trimming and J lost 4 bases; unmatched junction nucleotides: 7. This CDR3 region has 16 residues. The germline V gene has CDR1 MNHNY and CDR2 SVGAGI (reference sequence). Here the CDR3 reads CASSYSEMTGVTEAFF. CDR3 nucleotide sequence: TGTGCCAGCAGTTACTCGGAAATGACAGGGGTCACTGAAGCTTTCTTT.

This chain links TRBV24-1 with TRBJ2-3; D possibly corresponds to TRBD2 (6 bases). The CDR3 spans 16 residues. Germline CDR1 and CDR2: KGHDR and SFDVKD. V lost 9 bases and J 2 bases, leaving 20 bases between the germline ends. The DNA of the CDR3 is TGTGCCACCGGGGCGCCCGCGCGGGACTCCACAGATACGCAGTATTTT. Translation gives CATGAPARDSTDTQYF.

The chain recombines TRBV6-5 with TRBJ2-1; TRBD2 matches 10 bases. This CDR3 has 16 residues. Germline CDR1 and CDR2: MNHEY and SVGAGI. V dropped 4 bases and J dropped 5; count of bases not matched to a gene: 8. CDR3: CASSSTSGTTHNEQFF. CDR3 coding DNA: TGTGCCAGCAGTTCAACTAGCGGGACGACGCACAATGAGCAGTTCTTC.

The chain carries TRBV2 and TRBJ1-2; a possible D gene is TRBD1 (6 bases). From germline, CDR1 is SNHLY and CDR2 FYNNEI. Trimming removed 8 bases from V and 2 bases from J, with 18 bases in between. CDR3 size: 15 residues. The CDR3 sequence: CASHSHTTGNYGYTF. The CDR3 region has the DNA TGTGCCAGCCATAGCCATACCACAGGGAACTATGGCTACACCTTC.

V usage is TRBV6-5 and J usage is TRBJ2-7, with TRBD1 matching over 10 bases. This CDR3 is 15 amino acids long. Looked up from germline, CDR1 is MNHEY and CDR2 is SVGAGI. The ends lost 5 bases at V and 7 bases at J; junction bases unmatched: 11. CDR3 sequence reads: CASSNNRDRGKEQYF. The CDR3 DNA sequence: TGTGCCAGCAGTAATAACCGGGACAGGGGTAAGGAGCAGTACTTC.

The V gene is TRBV12-5, the J gene TRBJ1-1, with TRBD1 identical over 7 bases. V lost 3 bases and J lost 2; bases outside the gene matches: 6. The V gene's germline CDR1 is LGHNT and CDR2 FRNRAP. CDR3 length equals 15 residues. CDR3 amino acids: CASGLDQGGNTEAFF. The CDR3 nucleotides are TGTGCTAGTGGTTTAGACCAGGGGGGTAACACTGAAGCTTTCTTT.

The chain recombines TRBV4-1 with TRBJ2-1; the D gene is possibly TRBD1 (5 bases). Germline V gene lookup returns CDR1 MGHRA and CDR2 YSYEKL. The CDR3 is 15 amino acids. The V gene lost 6 bases and the J gene lost 8 bases, with 20 bases spanning the gap. CDR3 in amino acids: CASSLLGHSPDEQFF. In nucleotides, the CDR3 is TGCGCCAGCAGTTTGTTAGGACATTCCCCCGATGAGCAGTTCTTC.

The gene calls are TRBV7-2 and TRBJ1-4, with a tentative D call TRBD1 (5 bases). Trimming left V 2 bases short and J 6 bases short, with 13 bases between. Germline V CDR1 and CDR2: SGHTA, FQGNSA. The CDR3 has 15 residues. CDR3: CASSLLSRAYEKLFF. Here the CDR3 DNA reads TGTGCCAGCAGCTTATTATCCAGGGCGTATGAAAAACTGTTTTTT.

This clone was picked up a small number of times. The V and J genes are TRBV18 and TRBJ1-5; D uncertain. The CDR3 has 15 amino acids. Trimming left V 0 bases short and J 3 bases short, with 9 bases between. In germline, CDR1 is KGHSH, CDR2 LQKENI. The CDR3 here is CASSPPGRPNQPQHF. The CDR3 DNA sequence: TGTGCCAGCTCACCACCGGGCAGGCCCAATCAGCCCCAGCATTTT.

The chain combines TRBV19 with TRBJ1-2; D is perhaps TRBD1 (5 bases). Germline-derived CDR1 and CDR2 are LNHDA and SQIVND (reference sequence). The CDR3 extends over 15 amino acids. Between the trimmed V and J ends, which lost 2 bases and 0 bases, there was a span of 10 bases. CDR3 sequence reads: CASSILDRTNYGYTF. The CDR3 coding sequence is TGTGCCAGTAGTATATTAGACAGAACTAACTATGGCTACACCTTC.

CDR3 coding DNA: TGTGCCAGTAGTATCGGGGGGTATAACACTGAAGCTTTCTTT. As protein: CASSIGGYNTEAFF. The rearrangement links TRBV19 to TRBJ1-1; TRBD1 might be the D (5 bases). The germline V gene has CDR1 LNHDA and CDR2 SQIVND (reference sequence). Trimming shortened V by 3 bases and J by 2 bases, and 10 bases separated the two germline ends. CDR3 size: 14 residues. The full variable domain, with the rest looked up from reference TRBV19 and TRBJ1-1, is DGGITQSPKYLFRKEGQNVTLSCEQNLNHDAMYWYRQDPGQGLRLIYYSQIVNDFQKGDIAEGYSVSREKKESFPLTVTSAQKNPTAFYLCASSIGGYNTEAFFGQGTRLTVV.

This clone was detected only once. This chain links TRBV19 with TRBJ2-6; TRBD1 matches 10 bases. V gave up 7 bases and J gave up 4 bases; unmatched junction bases: 10. The CDR3 spans 17 residues. Germline assignment: CDR1 LNHDA and CDR2 SQIVND (reference sequence). The DNA for the CDR3 is TGTGCCAGTAAGTCGAGACAGGGGGCGCCAGGGGCCAACGTCCTGACTTTC. This sequence encodes CASKSRQGAPGANVLTF.

The rearrangement links TRBV7-3 to TRBJ2-7, with D possibly TRBD2 on 5 matching bases. V was pared by 6 bases and J by 2 bases, with 17 bases between. Germline V gene lookup returns CDR1 SGHTA and CDR2 FQGTGA. CDR3 length equals 15 residues. This CDR3 reads CASSSDAGATYEQYF. Here the CDR3 DNA reads TGTGCCAGCAGTTCAGATGCGGGCGCGACCTACGAGCAGTACTTC.

The rearrangement links TRBV2 to TRBJ1-1; D is unclear. The V gene lost 8 bases and the J gene lost 5 bases, with 6 bases spanning the gap. This CDR3 is 10 amino acids long. CDR1 is SNHLY and CDR2 is FYNNEI in the germline V gene. The CDR3 bases are TGTGCCAGCGTCGGTACTGAAGCTTTCTTT. It codes for CASVGTEAFF.

J is TRBJ2-7 and V is TRBV11-2; the D gene is possibly TRBD2 (6 bases). The V and J ends lost 1 base and 5 bases respectively, with 18 bases between them. The CDR3 contains 16 residues. Germline loops: CDR1 SGHAT, CDR2 FQNNGV. CDR3 bases: TGTGCCAGCAGCTTAGCCCCCGGAAGGGGAGGAGACGAGCAGTACTTC. Amino acids: CASSLAPGRGGDEQYF.

The chain has TRBV6-5 and TRBJ1-1; no definite D call. The germline V gene encodes CDR1 MNHEY and CDR2 SVGAGI. CDR3 length equals 15 residues. V gave up 7 bases and J gave up 1 base, with 16 bases separating them. The CDR3, as DNA: TGTGCCAGCACCCCCGGCGGGTCGGGGAACACTGAAGCTTTCTTT. It encodes CASTPGGSGNTEAFF.

The gene calls are TRBV19 and TRBJ1-1; perhaps TRBD1 as D (5 bases). V lost 8 bases to trimming and J lost 3 bases, with 19 bases between them. Germline V gene lookup returns CDR1 LNHDA and CDR2 SQIVND (reference sequence). This CDR3 has 15 amino acids. CDR3 sequence (DNA): TGTGCCAGTTCTCCGGCGGGAGGGGTTGACACTGAAGCTTTCTTT. This gives the protein CASSPAGGVDTEAFF.